The clone carrying this TCR beta chain occurred a few times. This entry belongs to a study of identical twins. Germline loops: CDR1 DFQATT, CDR2 SNEGSKA (reference sequence). V shed 4 bases and J shed 8 bases, with 20 bases lying between them. CDR3 length equals 14 residues. Each CDR3 protein gets one entry after TCRdb re-called the 5' RACE reads with MiXCR. This table holds about 730,000 distinct CDR3 sequences, roughly 20% found once. The data also belong to a second study, concerning T cells expressing NK-cell markers. That work states: Out of eight donors sequenced, seven tested HCMV-seropositive and the remaining one seronegative. Over 5 donors carried dominant NKG2C+ clonotypes that made up roughly 1.0-7.5% of their CD8+ T cells.

The source material was PBMCs. The chain has TRBV20-1 and TRBJ1-2; maybe TRBD1 (6 bases). The clonotype was recovered from a woman between 18 and 29 years old in good health. The CDR3 protein is CSAKRDTIRRGYTF. The DNA for the CDR3 is TGCAGTGCTAAACGGGACACCATCAGGAGGGGCTACACCTTC.